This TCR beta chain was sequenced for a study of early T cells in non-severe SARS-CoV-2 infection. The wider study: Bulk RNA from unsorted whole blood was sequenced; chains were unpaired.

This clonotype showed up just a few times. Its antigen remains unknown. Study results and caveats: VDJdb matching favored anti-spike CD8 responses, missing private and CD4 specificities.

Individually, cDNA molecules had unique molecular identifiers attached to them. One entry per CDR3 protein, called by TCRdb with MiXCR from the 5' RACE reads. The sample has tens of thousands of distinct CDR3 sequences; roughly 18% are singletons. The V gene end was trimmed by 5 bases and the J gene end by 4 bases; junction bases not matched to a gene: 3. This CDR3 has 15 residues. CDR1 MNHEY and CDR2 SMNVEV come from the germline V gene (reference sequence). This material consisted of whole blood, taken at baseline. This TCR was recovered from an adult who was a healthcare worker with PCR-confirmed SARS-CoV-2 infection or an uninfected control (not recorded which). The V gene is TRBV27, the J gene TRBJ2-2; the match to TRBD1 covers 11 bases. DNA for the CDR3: TGTGCCAGCAGTCCCGGGACAGGGGGCACCGGGGAGCTGTTTTTT. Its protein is CASSPGTGGTGELFF.